This T cell receptor (beta chain) was sequenced during a study of T cells in women clearing cervical HPV infection. At the level of the study: Case blood drawn at lesion detection; control blood after infection cleared. Broader study findings: TRBV6-7 abundance was lower in cases than controls (0.11% versus 0.16%). Repertoire richness, not evenness, was significantly elevated in CIN3+ cases versus controls.

Only in-frame clones appear in the TCRdb table, and some are missing; sequencing was by immunoSEQ multiplex PCR. Its listing shows under 30,000 clones. With respect to this clone: Its cognate antigen is unknown. The CDR3 end is not reached by the read, which stops 3 residues before it; the germline J gene fills it in.

The V and J ends lost 3 bases and 4 bases respectively, with 4 bases between them. This CDR3 has 12 amino acids. CDR1 SGHTA and CDR2 FQGNSA come from the germline V gene. The specimen was blood buffy coat. The chain links TRBV7-2 to TRBJ1-3; D not certain. The TCR was taken from a woman aged 18 to 75 with a cervical HPV16 infection that either progressed to CIN3+ or cleared (not recorded which). The CDR3 here is CASSFQGNTIYF. The sequenced part of the CDR3 DNA is TGTGCCAGCAGCTTTCAAGGAAACACC.